This entry describes one T cell receptor beta chain. The junction had 8 bases not matched to a gene; V was cut back by 3 bases and J by 4 bases. Per the germline V gene, CDR1 is GTSNPN and CDR2 is SVGIG (reference sequence). CDR3 length: 14 amino acids. As originally analysed: From reference gene primer amplification, estimates of nucleated cell counts were derived. Produced via immunoSEQ multiplex PCR; TCRdb's table is partial and in-frame only. V and J calls and clone size are copied from that table; D and trimming were computed from the DNA. Seen here are some 250,000 clones, approximately 90% observed once, and the top ten hold approximately 1.2%. This sample was included in a study of blood T cell repertoires in COVID-19. Study-level background: Italy, Spain and the United States were the sources of the convalescent and acute COVID-19 samples. Sample material is recorded as cDNA or gDNA derived from T cells, B-cell-depleted T cells, or PBMCs.

Recruitment covered about two dozen US areas and drew participants whose ages spanned about 18 to 90 years. What was sequenced was PBMCs or T cells enriched from blood (not recorded which). The source of this sequence is a human donor in a cohort exposed to, infected with or recovered from COVID-19 (not recorded which). The donor label of this sample is uncertain. The chain links TRBV30 to TRBJ2-7, with 8 bases lining up with TRBD1. The CDR3 bases are TGTGCCTGGAGCGCCGGGACAGGACCATACGAGCAGTACTTC. Amino acid sequence: CAWSAGTGPYEQYF.